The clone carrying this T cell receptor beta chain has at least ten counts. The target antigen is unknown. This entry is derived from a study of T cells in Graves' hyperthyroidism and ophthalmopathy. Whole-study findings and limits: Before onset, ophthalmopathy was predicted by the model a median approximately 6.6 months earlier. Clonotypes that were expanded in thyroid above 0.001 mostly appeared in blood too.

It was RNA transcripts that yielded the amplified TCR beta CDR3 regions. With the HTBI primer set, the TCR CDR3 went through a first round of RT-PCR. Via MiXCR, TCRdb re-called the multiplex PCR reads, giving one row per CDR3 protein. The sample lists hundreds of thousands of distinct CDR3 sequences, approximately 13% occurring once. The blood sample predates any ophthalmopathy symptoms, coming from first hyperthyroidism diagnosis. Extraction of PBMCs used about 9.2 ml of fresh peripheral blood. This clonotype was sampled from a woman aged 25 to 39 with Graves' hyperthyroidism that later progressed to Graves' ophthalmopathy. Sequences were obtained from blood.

The CDR3: CASSPRGSGELFF. CDR3 DNA sequence: TGTGCCAGTAGTCCCCGGGGGTCCGGGGAGCTGTTTTTT. This sequence joins TRBV19 and TRBJ2-2, with a possible D match to TRBD2 (6 bases). V lost 5 bases to trimming and J lost 6 bases, with 10 bases between them. CDR3 length: 13 residues. Germline V CDR1 and CDR2: LNHDA, SQIVND (reference sequence).